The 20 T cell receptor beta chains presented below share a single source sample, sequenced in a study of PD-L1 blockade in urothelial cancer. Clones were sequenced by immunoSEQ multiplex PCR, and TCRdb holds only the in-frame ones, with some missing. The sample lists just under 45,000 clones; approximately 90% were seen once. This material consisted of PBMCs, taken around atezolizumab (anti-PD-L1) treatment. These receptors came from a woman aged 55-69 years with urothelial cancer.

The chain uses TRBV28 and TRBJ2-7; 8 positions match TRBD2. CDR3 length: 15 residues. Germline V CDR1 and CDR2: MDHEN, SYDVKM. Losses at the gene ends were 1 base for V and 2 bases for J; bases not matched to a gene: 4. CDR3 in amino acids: CASSLLREATYEQYF. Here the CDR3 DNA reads TGTGCCAGCAGTTTATTGCGGGAGGCGACCTACGAGCAGTACTTC.

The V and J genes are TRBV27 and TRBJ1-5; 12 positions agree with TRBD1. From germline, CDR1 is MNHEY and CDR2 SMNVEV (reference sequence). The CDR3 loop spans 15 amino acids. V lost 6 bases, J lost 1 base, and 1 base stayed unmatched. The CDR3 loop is CASRGTGGSNQPQHF. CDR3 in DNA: TGTGCCAGCAGGGGGACAGGGGGCAGCAATCAGCCCCAGCATTTT.

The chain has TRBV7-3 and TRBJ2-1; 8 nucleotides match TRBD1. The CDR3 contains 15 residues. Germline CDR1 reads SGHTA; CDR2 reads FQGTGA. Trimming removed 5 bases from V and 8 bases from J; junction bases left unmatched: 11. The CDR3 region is CASSRTLQGVDEQFF. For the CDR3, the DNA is TGTGCCAGCAGCCGAACCCTACAGGGGGTCGATGAGCAGTTCTTC.

CDR3 sequence (DNA): TGTGCCAGCTTACCAAACGTGTGGCTCAATCAGCCCCAGCATTTT. It translates to CASLPNVWLNQPQHF. The J gene is TRBJ1-5, the V gene TRBV27; D remains unclear. CDR1 and CDR2 (germline): MNHEY, SMNVEV (reference sequence). The CDR3 sequence is 15 residues long. With 8 bases removed from V and 3 bases from J, the gap between germline ends came to 17 bases.

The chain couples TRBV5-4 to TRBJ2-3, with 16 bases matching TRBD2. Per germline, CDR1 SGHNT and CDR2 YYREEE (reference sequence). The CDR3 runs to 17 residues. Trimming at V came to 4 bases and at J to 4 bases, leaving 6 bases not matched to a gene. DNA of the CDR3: TGTGCCAGCAGCCCGGGACTAGCGGGAGGGCCTGCAGATACGCAGTATTTT. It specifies CASSPGLAGGPADTQYF. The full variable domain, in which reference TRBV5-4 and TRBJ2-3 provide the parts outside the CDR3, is ETGVTQSPTHLIKTRGQQVTLRCSSQSGHNTVSWYQQALGQGPQFIFQYYREEENGRGNFPPRFSGLQFPNYSSELNVNALELDDSALYLCASSPGLAGGPADTQYFGPGTRLTVL.

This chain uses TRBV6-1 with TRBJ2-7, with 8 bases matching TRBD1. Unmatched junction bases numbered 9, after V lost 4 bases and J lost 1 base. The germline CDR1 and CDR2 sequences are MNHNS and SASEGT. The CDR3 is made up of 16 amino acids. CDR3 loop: CASSAARDRFSYEQYF. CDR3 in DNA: TGTGCCAGCAGTGCCGCCCGGGACAGGTTTTCCTACGAGCAGTACTTC.

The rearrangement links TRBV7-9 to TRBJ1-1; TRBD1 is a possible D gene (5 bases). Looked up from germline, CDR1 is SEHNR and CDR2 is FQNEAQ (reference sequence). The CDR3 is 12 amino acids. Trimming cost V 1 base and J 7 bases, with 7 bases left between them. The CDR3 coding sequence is TGTGCCAGCAGCTTAGGTCAGGGTGAAGCTTTCTTT. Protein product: CASSLGQGEAFF.

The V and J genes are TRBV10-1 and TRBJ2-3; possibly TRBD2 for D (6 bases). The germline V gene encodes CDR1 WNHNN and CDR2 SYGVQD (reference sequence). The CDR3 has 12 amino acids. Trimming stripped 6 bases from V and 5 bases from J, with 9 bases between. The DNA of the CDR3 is TGCGCCAGCAGGGATAGCGGAGATACGCAGTATTTT. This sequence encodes CASRDSGDTQYF.

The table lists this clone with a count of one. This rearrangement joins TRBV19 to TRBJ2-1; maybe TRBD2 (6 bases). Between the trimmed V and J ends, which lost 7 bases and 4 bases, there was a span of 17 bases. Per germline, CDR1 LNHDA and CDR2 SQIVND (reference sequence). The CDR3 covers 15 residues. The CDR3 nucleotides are TGTGCCAGTACCCCTGGGGCGGGAACTTACAATGAGCAGTTCTTC. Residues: CASTPGAGTYNEQFF.

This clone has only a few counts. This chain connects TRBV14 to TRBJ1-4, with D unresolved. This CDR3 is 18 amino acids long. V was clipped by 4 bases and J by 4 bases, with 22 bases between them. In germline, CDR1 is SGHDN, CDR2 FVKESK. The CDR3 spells CASSPSAQAAYFNEKLFF. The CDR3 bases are TGTGCCAGCAGCCCTAGCGCCCAGGCGGCCTACTTTAATGAAAAACTGTTTTTT.

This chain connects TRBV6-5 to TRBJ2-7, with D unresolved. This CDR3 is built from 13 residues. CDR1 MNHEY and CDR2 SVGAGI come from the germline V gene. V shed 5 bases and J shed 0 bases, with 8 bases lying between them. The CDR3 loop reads CASSLRSSYEQYF. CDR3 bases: TGTGCCAGCAGTCTACGGAGCTCCTACGAGCAGTACTTC.

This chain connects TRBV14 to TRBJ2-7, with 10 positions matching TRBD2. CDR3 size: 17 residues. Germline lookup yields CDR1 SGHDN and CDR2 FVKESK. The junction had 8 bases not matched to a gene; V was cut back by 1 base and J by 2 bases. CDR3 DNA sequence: TGTGCCAGCAGCCAAGGGACTAGCGGCCTATCGACCTACGAGCAGTACTTC. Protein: CASSQGTSGLSTYEQYF.

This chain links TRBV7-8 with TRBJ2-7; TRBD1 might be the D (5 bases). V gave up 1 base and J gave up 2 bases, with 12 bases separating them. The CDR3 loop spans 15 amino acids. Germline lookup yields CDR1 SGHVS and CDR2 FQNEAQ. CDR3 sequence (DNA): TGTGCCAGCAGCTTAGAGTCAGGGTGGGCCTACGAGCAGTACTTC. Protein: CASSLESGWAYEQYF.

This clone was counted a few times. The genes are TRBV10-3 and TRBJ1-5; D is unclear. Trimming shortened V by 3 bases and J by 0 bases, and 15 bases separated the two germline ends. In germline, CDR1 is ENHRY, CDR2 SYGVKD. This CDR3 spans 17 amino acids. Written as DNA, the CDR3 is TGTGCCATCAGTGAATCTCAGGTGGACTATAGCAATCAGCCCCAGCATTTT. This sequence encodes CAISESQVDYSNQPQHF.

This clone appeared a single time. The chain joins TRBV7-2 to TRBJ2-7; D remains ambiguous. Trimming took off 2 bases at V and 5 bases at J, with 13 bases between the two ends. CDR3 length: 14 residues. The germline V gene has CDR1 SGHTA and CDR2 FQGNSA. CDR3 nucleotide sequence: TGTGCCAGCAGCTTAAACTCCGGGTTAAACGAGCAGTACTTC. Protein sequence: CASSLNSGLNEQYF.

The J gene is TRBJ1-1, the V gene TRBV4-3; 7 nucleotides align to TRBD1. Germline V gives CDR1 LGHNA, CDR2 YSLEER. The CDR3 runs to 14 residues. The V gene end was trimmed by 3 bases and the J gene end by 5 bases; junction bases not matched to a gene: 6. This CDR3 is CASSQATGRTEAFF. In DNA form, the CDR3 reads TGCGCCAGCAGCCAGGCGACAGGGCGGACTGAAGCTTTCTTT.

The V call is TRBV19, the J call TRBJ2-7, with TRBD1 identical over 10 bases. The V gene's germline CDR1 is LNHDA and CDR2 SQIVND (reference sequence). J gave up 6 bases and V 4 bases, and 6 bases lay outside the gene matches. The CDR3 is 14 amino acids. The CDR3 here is CASSTPGTGAEQYF. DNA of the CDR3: TGTGCCAGTAGTACGCCCGGGACAGGGGCCGAGCAGTACTTC.

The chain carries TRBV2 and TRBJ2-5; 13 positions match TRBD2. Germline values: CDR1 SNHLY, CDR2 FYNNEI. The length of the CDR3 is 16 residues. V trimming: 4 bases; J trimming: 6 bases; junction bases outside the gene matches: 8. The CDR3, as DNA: TGTGCCAGCAGTGCCCGAAGACTAGCGGGGGGCCAGACCCAGTACTTC. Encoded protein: CASSARRLAGGQTQYF.

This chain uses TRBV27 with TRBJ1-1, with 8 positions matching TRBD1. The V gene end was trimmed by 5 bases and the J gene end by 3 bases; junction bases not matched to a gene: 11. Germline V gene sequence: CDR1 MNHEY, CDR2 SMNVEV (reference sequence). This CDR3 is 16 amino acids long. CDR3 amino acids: CASSTQGANDHTEAFF. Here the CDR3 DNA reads TGTGCCAGCAGTACGCAGGGGGCGAACGACCACACTGAAGCTTTCTTT.

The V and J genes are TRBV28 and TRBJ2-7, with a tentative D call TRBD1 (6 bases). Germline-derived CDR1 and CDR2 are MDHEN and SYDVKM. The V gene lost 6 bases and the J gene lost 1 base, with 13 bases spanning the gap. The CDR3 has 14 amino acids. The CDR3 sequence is CASRRGTVSYEQYF. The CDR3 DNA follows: TGTGCCAGCAGGAGGGGGACGGTTTCCTACGAGCAGTACTTC.